A single sample gave rise to the 21 T cell receptor beta chains below, sequenced in a study of T cells in Graves' hyperthyroidism and ophthalmopathy. TCR beta CDR3 regions were amplified from RNA. HTBI primers were used for first-round RT-PCR of the TCR CDR3. TCRdb fed the multiplex PCR reads into MiXCR, producing one record per CDR3 protein. Among 750,000 to 950,000 distinct CDR3 sequences listed, 35% to 40% were seen once. The sample taken for sequencing was blood. The receptors here all came from a man between 18 and 29 years old with Graves' hyperthyroidism.

Details on this clonotype: It may be a read error: a sequence one base away is much more abundant. The V gene is TRBV2, the J gene TRBJ1-1, with 7 bases lining up with TRBD1. Germline lookup yields CDR1 SNHLY and CDR2 FYNNEI. Trimming cost V 3 bases and J 0 bases; bases outside gene matches: 10. CDR3 length: 17 amino acids. CDR3 DNA: TGTGCCAGCAGTGAGCGAGGCTGGGACAGCGTGAACACTGAAGCTTTCTTT. Translated, it gives CASSERGWDSVNTEAFF.

V usage is TRBV3-1 and J usage is TRBJ1-3, with 8 bases lining up with TRBD1. The CDR3 has 15 residues. Germline CDR1 reads LGHDT; CDR2 reads YNNKEL (reference sequence). J gave up 4 bases and V 4 bases, and 6 bases lay outside the gene matches. The CDR3 here is CASSPGQGVGNTIYF. The CDR3 DNA reads as TGTGCCAGCAGCCCCGGACAGGGAGTCGGAAACACCATATATTTT.

This clonotype was observed many times. The genes are TRBV9 and TRBJ1-2; TRBD1 aligns across 8 bases. The CDR3 contains 13 residues. Losses at the gene ends were 4 bases for V and 7 bases for J; bases not matched to a gene: 6. Per germline, CDR1 SGDLS and CDR2 YYNGEE. CDR3 loop: CASSYGQGSGYTF. The CDR3 nucleotides are TGTGCCAGCAGCTACGGACAGGGCAGTGGCTACACCTTC.

This clonotype was counted many times. This sequence joins TRBV24-1 and TRBJ2-7; TRBD2 matches at 8 bases. With 2 bases clipped from V and 3 bases from J, the junction kept 8 bases outside the gene matches. This CDR3 has 16 amino acids. Germline values: CDR1 KGHDR, CDR2 SFDVKD. The DNA of the CDR3 is TGTGCCACCAGTGATTGGACTAGCAGTCCCCGCTACGAGCAGTACTTC. Protein product: CATSDWTSSPRYEQYF.

This clonotype showed up just a few times. Compared with germline, one end of the junction differs, possibly owing to a read error. The chain uses TRBV16 and TRBJ2-7, with D perhaps TRBD1 (6 bases). The germline CDR1 and CDR2 sequences are KGHSY and FQNENV. This CDR3 comprises 14 residues. As DNA, the CDR3 is TGTGCCAGTAGCCAACAGGGCAGGGTGCACGAGCAGTACTTC. Translation: CASSQQGRVHEQYF.

This chain uses TRBV4-3 with TRBJ1-1; D remains ambiguous. Germline CDR1 reads LGHNA; CDR2 reads YSLEER. The CDR3 covers 13 residues. Trimming took 3 bases from V and 1 from J, leaving 6 bases between them. The DNA for the CDR3 is TGCGCCAGCAGCCACAATACGAACACTGAAGCTTTCTTT. Translation gives CASSHNTNTEAFF.

This clonotype appeared many times. This CDR3 is CASSPQQGTEQYF. In DNA, the CDR3 is TGTGCCAGCAGCCCTCAGCAGGGAACCGAGCAGTACTTC. This chain connects TRBV11-3 to TRBJ2-7, with D perhaps TRBD1 (5 bases). This CDR3 is 13 amino acids long. CDR1 SGHNT and CDR2 YENEEA come from the germline V gene. The V end was cut by 5 bases, the J end by 6 bases, with 14 bases between.

A word on this clonotype: An end of the junction does not agree with germline; a read error may underlie this. The chain uses TRBV10-3 and TRBJ1-1, with a possible D match to TRBD1 (5 bases). The CDR3 is made up of 14 amino acids. Per the germline V gene, CDR1 is ENHRY and CDR2 is SYGVKD. CDR3 sequence (DNA): TGTGCCAGCAGTGAACACGACAGCTACACTGAAGCTTTCTTT. The encoded protein is CASSEHDSYTEAFF.

This sequence joins TRBV7-3 and TRBJ2-6; TRBD1 matches 9 bases. Germline V gene sequence: CDR1 SGHTA, CDR2 FQGTGA. The CDR3 loop spans 13 amino acids. V lost 4 bases to trimming and J lost 11 bases; unmatched junction nucleotides: 3. The CDR3 is CASSWTGADVLTF. Written as DNA, the CDR3 is TGTGCCAGCAGCTGGACAGGGGCTGACGTCCTGACTTTC. Combining the CDR3 with reference TRBV7-3 and TRBJ2-6 gives the whole variable domain GAGVSQTPSNKVTEKGKYVELRCDPISGHTALYWYRQSLGQGPEFLIYFQGTGAADDSGLPNDRFFAVRPEGSVSTLKIQRTERGDSAVYLCASSWTGADVLTFGAGSRLTVL.

Regarding this clonotype: The junction does not match germline at one end; this may be a read error. V usage is TRBV7-3 and J usage is TRBJ2-7; a possible D gene is TRBD2 (5 bases). The CDR3 runs to 13 residues. Germline-derived CDR1 and CDR2 are SGHTA and FQGTGA. The CDR3 protein is CASSHAAGGEQYF. The CDR3 region has the DNA TGCGCCAGCAGCCACGCGGCAGGCGGGGAGCAGTACTTC.

The genes are TRBV6-1 and TRBJ1-1, with D uncertain. Germline CDR1 reads MNHNS; CDR2 reads SASEGT. The CDR3 totals 13 residues. Trimming took 4 bases from V and 3 from J, leaving 9 bases between them. The CDR3 loop reads CASSAVIYTEAFF. CDR3 bases: TGTGCCAGCAGTGCCGTGATTTACACTGAAGCTTTCTTT.

V and J are TRBV14 and TRBJ1-6; no clear D. V lost 0 bases and J 8 bases, leaving 11 bases between the germline ends. Germline assignment: CDR1 SGHDN and CDR2 FVKESK. The CDR3 length is 15 residues. CDR3: CASSQDSTRDSPLHF. For the CDR3, the DNA is TGTGCCAGCAGCCAAGATTCAACCAGAGATTCACCCCTCCACTTT.

This clonotype has only a few counts. The chain has TRBV7-2 and TRBJ2-7; TRBD2 agrees at 8 bases. This CDR3 region has 15 residues. Trimming took 5 bases from V and 7 from J; bases not matched to a gene: 13. Germline CDR1 and CDR2: SGHTA and FQGNSA. For the CDR3, the DNA is TGTGCCAGCAGCCCTCCGGGAGCGGGAGTGAGTGAGCAGTACTTC. This sequence encodes CASSPPGAGVSEQYF.

This clonotype appeared a few times. The chain employs TRBV5-8 and TRBJ1-1; a weak D match, TRBD1 (5 bases). The germline V gene has CDR1 SGHTS and CDR2 YDEGEE. V gave up 0 bases and J gave up 10 bases, with 13 bases separating them. This CDR3 contains 13 residues. This chain's CDR3 is CASSLGQRVGAFF. The CDR3 DNA sequence: TGTGCCAGCAGCTTGGGACAGAGGGTCGGAGCTTTCTTT.

This clonotype has ten or more counts. The chain is built from TRBV2 and TRBJ1-1; D may be TRBD1 (5 bases). The CDR3 runs to 13 residues. Germline values: CDR1 SNHLY, CDR2 FYNNEI. CDR3 in DNA: TGTCAATCAAGAGGGGAAGGGAACACTGAAGCTTTCTTT. Translation: CQSRGEGNTEAFF.

This clonotype was found many times. The chain links TRBV2 to TRBJ2-7; no reliable D call. Germline V gene lookup returns CDR1 SNHLY and CDR2 FYNNEI. V lost 8 bases and J 0 bases, leaving 8 bases between the germline ends. The CDR3 is 12 amino acids. CDR3 loop: CASELSSYEQYF. The CDR3 DNA reads as TGTGCCAGCGAATTGAGCTCCTACGAGCAGTACTTC.

There are many counts of this clonotype. At one boundary the junction diverges from the germline segment, which might be a read error. The chain carries TRBV5-1 and TRBJ1-1, with D tentatively TRBD1 (5 bases). Per the germline V gene, CDR1 is SGHRS and CDR2 is YFSETQ. The CDR3 is 14 amino acids. The CDR3 here is CASSLGLLDTEAFF. The CDR3 coding sequence is TGTGCCAGCAGCTTGGGGCTTCTGGACACTGAAGCTTTCTTT. Complete variable domain (other parts from reference TRBV5-1 and TRBJ1-1): KAGVTQTPRYLIKTRGQQVTLSCSPISGHRSVSWYQQTPGQGLQFLFEYFSETQRNKGNFPGRFSGRQFSNSRSEMNVSTLELGDSALYLCASSLGLLDTEAFFGQGTRLTVV.

This sequence joins TRBV7-2 and TRBJ2-7; 7 bases are shared with TRBD1. Germline CDR1 and CDR2: SGHTA and FQGNSA. CDR3 length: 13 amino acids. V lost 8 bases, J lost 5 bases, and 9 bases stayed unmatched. The CDR3 spells CASWKGGENEQYF. The CDR3 DNA is TGTGCCAGCTGGAAAGGGGGCGAAAACGAGCAGTACTTC.

In this sample, this clonotype turned up a few times. A much larger clone is a single base away; this may be a read error. As DNA, the CDR3 is TGTGCCAGCAGGTTAGACAGTACCTACGAGCAGTACTTC. Protein product: CASRLDSTYEQYF. This chain links TRBV13 with TRBJ2-7, with D possibly being TRBD1 (5 bases). CDR1 PRHDT and CDR2 FYEKMQ come from the germline V gene (reference sequence). The CDR3 is 13 residues long.

In this sample, this clonotype turned up a few times. The chain has TRBV7-9 and TRBJ2-6; D not certain. V dropped 4 bases and J dropped 0 bases, with 13 bases sitting between them. CDR3 length equals 17 residues. Germline V gene sequence: CDR1 SEHNR, CDR2 FQNEAQ (reference sequence). The CDR3 sequence: CASSSQGPVSGANVLTF. CDR3 nucleotides: TGTGCCAGCAGCTCCCAAGGACCGGTCTCTGGGGCCAACGTCCTGACTTTC.

This clonotype was observed many times. The genes are TRBV29-1 and TRBJ1-1; TRBD1 is a possible D gene (6 bases). The V and J ends lost 3 bases and 4 bases respectively, with 24 bases between them. This CDR3 region has 17 residues. Germline V gene lookup returns CDR1 SQVTM and CDR2 ANQGSEA. CDR3 sequence (DNA): TGCAGCGTTGACGACCTGGGCGACGGTGCAGGGGCCACTGAAGCTTTCTTT. Protein: CSVDDLGDGAGATEAFF. Full variable domain (rest looked up from reference TRBV29-1 and TRBJ1-1): SAVISQKPSRDICQRGTSLTIQCQVDSQVTMMFWYRQQPGQSLTLIATANQGSEATYESGFVIDKFPISRPNLTFSTLTVSNMSPEDSSIYLCSVDDLGDGAGATEAFFGQGTRLTVV.